The 8 T cell receptor beta chains in this list originate from one sample, sequenced in a study of cytomegalovirus exposure and HLA in healthy donors. 13 Jbeta primers and 60 Vbeta primers were used for the PCR. Generated by immunoSEQ multiplex PCR, the TCRdb table keeps only in-frame clones and is missing some. Among tens of thousands of clones listed, about 84% were seen once. What was sequenced was PBMCs. The receptors were gathered from a female donor in good health and CMV-seronegative.

V usage is TRBV21-1 and J usage is TRBJ1-2; TRBD1 is the table's D call, not checked against the DNA. TRBV21-1 has pseudogene status. CDR3 size: 16 residues. DNA for the CDR3: TGTGCCAGCAGCAAAGGGGACAGGGTCAGTAACTATGGCTACACCTTC. Translation gives CASSKGDRVSNYGYTF.

The rearrangement links TRBV7-9 to TRBJ2-2; D may be TRBD2 (7 bases). The length of the CDR3 is 15 residues. CDR1 and CDR2 from the germline V gene are SEHNR and FQNEAQ (reference sequence). V was shortened by 5 bases and J by 6 bases, with 16 bases between the two germline ends. The CDR3 coding sequence is TGTGCCAGCAGCCCCTGGGGGGGGGCCGCCGGGGAGCTGTTTTTT. Protein: CASSPWGGAAGELFF.

V gene TRBV30 combines with J gene TRBJ2-2; D perhaps matches TRBD2 (5 bases). The CDR3 consists of 14 residues. In germline, CDR1 is GTSNPN, CDR2 SVGIG (reference sequence). With 5 bases removed from V and 6 bases from J, the gap between germline ends came to 16 bases. In DNA form, the CDR3 reads TGTGCCTGGGGCCTCGGGGTCTACGCCGGGGAGCTGTTTTTT. This codes for CAWGLGVYAGELFF.

This clone occurred once. CDR3: CASSPLQGRGQYF. CDR3 nucleotide sequence: TGTGCCAGCAGCCCTCTACAGGGTCGTGGGCAGTACTTC. The J gene is TRBJ2-7, the V gene TRBV7-2, with TRBD1 as a possible D gene (6 bases). V lost 5 bases, J lost 9 bases, and 17 bases lay in between. The CDR3 length is 13 residues. Germline V CDR1 and CDR2: SGHTA, FQGNSA.

This clone has just a few counts. This sequence joins TRBV6-4 and TRBJ1-2; perhaps TRBD1 as D (6 bases). This CDR3 comprises 15 residues. Trimming took off 9 bases at V and 4 bases at J, with 21 bases between the two ends. Germline CDR1 and CDR2: MRHNA and SNTAGT. The CDR3 spells CASKQGRESFYGYTF. CDR3 nucleotides: TGTGCCAGTAAACAGGGCAGGGAGTCGTTCTATGGCTACACCTTC.

This chain joins TRBV30 and TRBJ1-2, with D possibly TRBD1 on 6 matching bases. The CDR3 extends over 15 amino acids. Germline V lookup: CDR1 GTSNPN, CDR2 SVGIG (reference sequence). The V end was cut by 4 bases, the J end by 4 bases, with 19 bases between. The CDR3 nucleotides are TGTGCCTGGACCGGTTTGGGGGAAGGGGGCTATGGCTACACCTTC. Its translation is CAWTGLGEGGYGYTF.

V gene TRBV5-1 combines with J gene TRBJ1-5; D remains unclear. Germline CDR1 reads SGHRS; CDR2 reads YFSETQ. The CDR3 extends over 13 amino acids. Trimming took 4 bases from V and 7 from J, leaving 12 bases between them. Here the CDR3 reads CASSRGIGQPQHF. In DNA, the CDR3 is TGCGCCAGCAGCCGGGGAATCGGGCAGCCCCAGCATTTT.

V is TRBV7-3 and J is TRBJ2-1, with D maybe TRBD2 (6 bases). The CDR3 totals 14 residues. From germline, CDR1 is SGHTA and CDR2 FQGTGA. Trimming left V 5 bases short and J 5 bases short, with 13 bases between. The DNA of the CDR3 is TGTGCCAGCAGCCGCGGGTTAGCGGACAATGAGCAGTTCTTC. Translating gives CASSRGLADNEQFF.